This T cell receptor (beta chain) was captured in a study of cytomegalovirus exposure and HLA in healthy donors listed by TCRdb under 2017. A note on the overall study: An earlier analysis of roughly 500 of the donors reported 276 Gb of sequence data and 117 million unique TCR beta sequences obtained from about 180 million T cells. About 300 gigabases of sequencing data and tens of millions of unique TCR sequences were included in an early release covering around 650 HLA-typed donors. Of the approximately 370 genotyped donors, 70% to 90% were placed in the genetic ancestry cluster associated with self-reported Caucasian donors. The study was designed to test whether signatures of past pathogen exposure could be identified by cataloging public T cell receptors. The T cell repertoires of 550 to 850 subjects were profiled by immunosequencing and related to cytomegalovirus serostatus. Along with the 666-subject first cohort, a separate validation cohort of over 90 different subjects was used. To predict cytomegalovirus infection status, the study combined high-throughput TCR immunosequencing, statistical association of individual TCRs with disease status, and machine learning. A later analysis re-analyzed previously published TCR beta repertoires from approximately 670 donors and added high-resolution HLA genotyping to study TCR occurrence patterns. The later analysis used no new phenotypic data to find candidate immune exposures, relying instead on TCR beta sequences and their occurrence across donors. In an earlier analysis of about 590 of the donors, high-throughput TCR beta sequencing was used to judge whether each TCR beta V gene segment behaved as functional or pseudogenic. Donor age, sex, ethnicity and CMV serostatus were compiled together with the repertoire data. A later genetic analysis used genome-wide SNP genotypes for about 65% of the 666 donors, treating that subset as a discovery cohort. All discovery cohort repertoires had been generated using a single sequencing platform. HLA typing included class I and class II loci at four-digit resolution. Typing coverage differed by locus: A, B, C, DRB1 and DQB1 were typed in about 629-640 donors, DQA1 in about 500, DPA1 in some 600, and DPB1 in just under 490. Roughly 5 DR-DQ haplotypes were handled as single units for association and clustering, since linkage in the cohort was strong. Among 300 to 500 genotyped donors of the cohort, an average of roughly 230,000 unique TCR beta nucleotide sequences was sequenced per donor, of which about 19% were non-productive.

A remark on this clone: Its antigen is unknown. Per-nucleotide qualities are absent, and no much larger clonotype sits a single base away.

The cohort comprised fewer than 700 healthy bone marrow donors. All cohort members were sampled while nominally healthy, although unrecorded immune exposures were likely present. The donor tested CMV seropositive, placing the donor among the 290 or so seropositive members of the cohort. A peripheral blood sample was provided by each donor, and peripheral blood mononuclear cells were used for TCR beta sequencing. Genomic DNA was extracted from the blood cell samples with the Qiagen DNeasy Blood Extraction Kit. Library preparation employed the immunoSEQ multiplex PCR assay. A mixture of 60 forward primers for TCR Vbeta segments and 13 reverse primers for TCR Jbeta segments was used in the multiplex PCR. The CDR3 region of rearranged TCR beta genes was amplified from genomic DNA by a multiplex PCR assay. Amplified TCR beta libraries were sequenced as 87-base-pair reads on the Illumina HiSeq System. Under the source paper's analysis protocol: A later analysis counted about 80 million unique TCR beta chains across the 700 or so repertoires, and approximately 11 million of these chains were shared by at least two donors. To remove PCR and sequencing errors, raw reads were error-corrected and collapsed into unique sequences using a nearest-neighbor algorithm that merged closely related sequences. V, D and J gene segments were assigned by aligning CDR3 sequences to IMGT reference sequences. For a sequence to be retained, at least a six-nucleotide match to both a V gene segment and a J gene segment was required. A rearrangement counted as productive if the CDR3 had no stop codons and remained in frame with V and J, and every other rearrangement counted as non-productive. CDR3 was defined according to IMGT convention as the region running from the second conserved V-encoded cysteine to the conserved J-encoded phenylalanine. The earlier analysis of a few hundred of the donors excluded any sequence lacking an unambiguous match to a single V gene segment. An earlier analysis of 450 to 650 of the donors called V segments functional above 56.7% productive rearrangements and segregating when the between-donor standard deviation exceeded 5%. A statistical classification framework was built to diagnose cytomegalovirus status from the catalog of TCR beta chain sequences. A later analysis assigned V and J genes by comparing TCR nucleotide sequences with IMGT/GENE-DB human TR gene sequences. The TCRdist pipeline was used in a later analysis to assign CDR3 sequences and most-parsimonious VDJ recombination scenarios. In a later analysis, every TCR beta chain was defined by the combination of its CDR3 amino acid sequence and its V-gene family, and reads without a unique V-gene family were dropped. A later analysis removed several hundred highly shared, low-generation-probability nucleotide sequences to deal with suspected cross-contamination and a sequencing artifact. In a later analysis, a clonal expansion index for each public chain was calculated from normalized within-repertoire ranks of inferred template counts. Generation probabilities in a later analysis came from a VDJ recombination model fitted to out-of-frame rearrangements, and those results were checked against IGoR. In a later analysis, TCR-TCR, TCR-HLA and TCR-CMV co-occurrence was scored with hypergeometric tests, and a repertoire-size bias correction was applied to TCR pairs. False discovery rates were estimated in a later analysis by permuting HLA or CMV assignments 20 times. In a later analysis, co-occurring TCRs were grouped with DBSCAN, and TCRdist sequence similarity was added when clustering was performed within HLA-allele-positive subsets. Co-occurrence clustering excluded repertoires with fewer than 30,000 or more than 120,000 public chains, plus five with anomalous nucleotide sharing. TCRdb took over this immuneACCESS table, retaining in-frame rearrangements with V and J assigned. Such tables are incomplete; in checked studies, under half of the missing clones stem from an unresolved V gene, and the remainder is unexplained. That table supplies the V and J calls and clone size; D and trimming were determined from the DNA. The sample yields about 190,000 clones; around 83% were counted once. 1.5% to 2% of the sample belongs to the ten largest clones.

V was cut back by 2 bases and J by 10 bases, leaving a gap of 14 bases between them. Taken from cysteine to phenylalanine, the CDR3 has 13 residues. Only the CDR3 part of the read is kept: 39 bases, read in frame from the first base. CDR1 is given as ENHRY and CDR2 as SYGVKD, both from the germline V gene. The paper's findings and limits, for the study overall: CMV serostatus was the only immune exposure information available for the cohort. The study gave a list of more than 150 TCR beta chains associated with cytomegalovirus. Because some donors lacked HLA typing at each locus, the association tests relied only on the typed subset. Roughly uniform sequencing depth across donors was assumed in presence/absence analyses, although this assumption may not hold. When HLA alleles, especially DR and DQ, strongly co-occurred, TCR associations were difficult to assign to individual alleles. A further reported finding was that TCR beta sequences accurately predicted the HLA-A and HLA-B alleles for most subjects in the first cohort. In a later analysis, TCR association rates were found to vary across HLA loci, with the most associated TCRs seen for DRB1 alleles and the fewest for HLA-C alleles. The authors suggested that the approach could potentially be generalized to other disease states and immunological phenotypes. According to a later analysis, parvovirus B19, influenza, CMV and Epstein-Barr virus appeared linked to several top co-occurrence clusters. In this cohort, only TCR beta chains were sequenced, and detectable features were limited by the absence of alpha or paired-chain data. Some IMGT-functional V segments, including TRBV6-2 and TRBV6-3, could not be told apart with the 87-base-pair reads, so those segments were excluded. An association between a missense DCLRE1C variant and V-gene and J-gene trimming of TCR beta chains was found in a later genetic analysis and replicated in an independent cohort. The classifier was reported to diagnose cytomegalovirus status with high specificity and sensitivity in both the original cohort and the validation cohort. In an earlier analysis of over 550 of the donors, most TCR beta V segments were observed in productive rearrangements about 87% or about 30% of the time, broadly matching IMGT annotations. Compared with equally common non-associated chains, HLA-associated TCR beta chains in a later analysis were more clonally expanded and had lower generation probabilities. Most CMV-associated TCR beta chains appeared to be HLA-restricted in a later analysis, and the HLA associations seemed to be driven largely by CMV exposure. A cluster of highly shared sequence variants was judged likely to represent a technical artifact of the sequencing pipeline. Correlated functional status among segregating V segments might be attributable to linkage disequilibrium, but an unknown experimental factor could not be ruled out. Three of the identified cytomegalovirus-associated TCR beta chains were confirmed in vitro to be specific for cytomegalovirus antigens. At a false discovery rate of 0.05, a later analysis linked around 17,000 TCR beta sequences to specific HLA alleles. According to a later genetic analysis, donors in an Asian-associated ancestry cluster had fewer N-insertions in productive TCRs than the approximately 630-donor mean. Seventeen rarely observed V segments, including chromosome 9 orphons, were excluded from the earlier analysis of several hundred of the donors because counts were too low. Most TCR sequences were observed very rarely across donors, whereas some public TCRs were present in many individuals.

The material sequenced was PBMCs. The sequence was obtained from a man aged 35 to 55 in good health and CMV-seropositive. Recombination linked TRBV10-3 to TRBJ1-2, with TRBD1 tentatively as D gene (5 bases match). The CDR3 region: CAISEGDKGYYTF. The nucleotide sequence reads as follows: TGTGCCATCAGTGAGGGGGATAAGGGGTACTACACCTTC.